This TCR beta chain originates from a study of shared clonotypes between healthy human individuals. TCRdb keeps only in-frame clones here, not all; method: immunoSEQ multiplex PCR. The sample shows around 600,000 clones, 95% to 98% of them seen only once. The CDR3 runs to 15 residues. Trimming cost V 3 bases and J 0 bases, with 6 bases left between them. Germline loops: CDR1 SGHTA, CDR2 FQGNSA. The sample consisted of naive CD4+ T cells sorted from blood. Subset denoted: CD45RA+ positively selected. This clonotype was obtained from a woman in her twenties or thirties in good health. J is TRBJ1-6 and V is TRBV7-2; D is uncertain. CDR3 sequence (DNA): TGTGCCAGCAGCTTTCTGAGCTCCTATAATTCACCCCTCCACTTT. Residues: CASSFLSSYNSPLHF.